This T cell receptor beta chain was sequenced in a study of glioma-infiltrating T cells after dendritic cell vaccination. Trimming removed 1 base from V and 6 bases from J, with 6 bases in between. The CDR3 is 12 amino acids. Germline lookup yields CDR1 SGHNT and CDR2 YENEEA. Primers: 60 V beta forward and 13 J beta reverse. Data came from immunoSEQ multiplex PCR; TCRdb stores just in-frame clones and leaves some out. The data hold 93,000 or so clones, with 80% to 90% observed a single time. The chain joins TRBV11-3 to TRBJ1-2; D remains ambiguous. This material consisted of blood, taken before dendritic cell vaccination. The sequence was collected from a human donor with glioblastoma. CDR3 residues: CASSLARDGYTF. CDR3 in DNA: TGTGCCAGCAGCTTAGCACGGGATGGCTACACCTTC.